A single sample is the source of the 22 T cell receptor beta chains below, sequenced in a study of cytomegalovirus exposure and HLA in healthy donors. PCR primers comprised 60 Vbeta and 13 Jbeta primers. Data came from immunoSEQ multiplex PCR; TCRdb stores just in-frame clones and leaves some out. The sample shows 190,000 or so clones, 70% to 80% of them seen only once. Sequencing used PBMCs. The receptors derive from a male donor in good health and CMV-seropositive.

V is TRBV28 and J is TRBJ2-1; D uncertain. Germline CDR1 and CDR2: MDHEN and SYDVKM. Between the trimmed V and J ends, which lost 4 bases and 0 bases, there was a span of 19 bases. The CDR3 extends over 18 amino acids. CDR3: CASSSPTLLGSSYNEQFF. The CDR3 bases are TGTGCCAGCAGTTCCCCGACCCTGCTAGGTAGCTCCTACAATGAGCAGTTCTTC. The whole variable domain, filled in from reference TRBV28 and TRBJ2-1, reads DVKVTQSSRYLVKRTGEKVFLECVQDMDHENMFWYRQDPGLGLRLIYFSYDVKMKEKGDIPEGYSVSREKKERFSLILESASTNQTSMYLCASSSPTLLGSSYNEQFFGPGTRLTVL.

The chain links TRBV5-8 to TRBJ1-1; D possibly corresponds to TRBD1 (5 bases). The CDR3 loop spans 15 amino acids. Germline lookup yields CDR1 SGHTS and CDR2 YDEGEE. Trimming took off 6 bases at V and 5 bases at J, with 20 bases between the two ends. CDR3 amino acids: CASTQSGVGGTEAFF. In DNA, the CDR3 is TGTGCCAGCACCCAATCGGGGGTCGGAGGTACTGAAGCTTTCTTT. The variable domain in full, with the rest retrieved from reference TRBV5-8 and TRBJ1-1, is EAGVTQSPTHLIKTRGQQATLRCSPISGHTSVYWYQQALGLGLQFLLWYDEGEERNRGNFPPRFSGRQFPNYSSELNVNALELEDSALYLCASTQSGVGGTEAFFGQGTRLTVV.

This chain connects TRBV7-9 to TRBJ1-5; D might be TRBD1 (5 bases). Germline CDR1 is SEHNR and CDR2 is FQNEAQ (reference sequence). V lost 5 bases and J 6 bases, leaving 14 bases between the germline ends. The length of the CDR3 is 14 residues. In nucleotides, the CDR3 is TGTGCCAGCAGCCTCGAGCAGGGAGGTCAGCCCCAGCATTTT. Translation gives CASSLEQGGQPQHF.

The table lists this clone with a few counts. J is TRBJ2-2 and V is TRBV6-5; the D is unclear. Trimming removed 4 bases from V and 8 bases from J, with 8 bases in between. The CDR3 sequence is 12 residues long. Germline V lookup: CDR1 MNHEY, CDR2 SVGAGI. DNA for the CDR3: TGTGCCAGCAGTTCTCCCGGGGGGGAGCTGTTTTTT. Translating it yields CASSSPGGELFF.

This clone was counted between two and nine times. The V gene is TRBV5-1, the J gene TRBJ2-1, with 8 bases lining up with TRBD1. Trimming cost V 0 bases and J 12 bases; bases outside gene matches: 14. This CDR3 is 16 amino acids long. Germline CDR1 SGHRS, CDR2 YFSETQ. In DNA form, the CDR3 reads TGCGCCAGCAGCTTGGCCGCGATCCCACAAACAGGGGGGCAGTTCTTC. Translated: CASSLAAIPQTGGQFF.

The chain recombines TRBV6-5 with TRBJ1-2; tentative D call: TRBD1 (5 bases). Trimming removed 2 bases at V and 8 bases at J, with 9 bases between. The CDR3 has 12 residues. Germline-derived CDR1 and CDR2 are MNHEY and SVGAGI. In nucleotides, the CDR3 is TGTGCCAGCAGTTACACAGGAGGGGGCTACACCTTC. Amino acids: CASSYTGGGYTF.

This rearrangement joins TRBV7-9 to TRBJ1-1; a possible D gene is TRBD1 (6 bases). This CDR3 has 17 residues. Germline-derived CDR1 and CDR2 are SEHNR and FQNEAQ (reference sequence). V shed 0 bases and J shed 6 bases, with 20 bases lying between them. The CDR3 DNA sequence: TGTGCCAGCAGCTTAGCGATTCAACAGGGTATCTCGGCTGAAGCTTTCTTT. Residues: CASSLAIQQGISAEAFF. Full variable domain (outside the CDR3, taken from reference TRBV7-9 and TRBJ1-1): DTGVSQNPRHKITKRGQNVTFRCDPISEHNRLYWYRQTLGQGPEFLTYFQNEAQLEKSRLLSDRFSAERPKGSFSTLEIQRTEQGDSAMYLCASSLAIQQGISAEAFFGQGTRLTVV.

V is TRBV5-6 and J is TRBJ1-2; TRBD1 might be the D (6 bases). This CDR3 is 18 amino acids long. The germline V gene has CDR1 SGHDT and CDR2 YYEEEE. The ends were cut back, 4 bases at V and 0 bases at J, with 22 bases in the middle. CDR3 sequence reads: CASSPYPGAGETNYGYTF. The CDR3 DNA follows: TGTGCCAGCAGCCCCTATCCAGGGGCAGGGGAGACTAACTATGGCTACACCTTC.

J is TRBJ2-1 and V is TRBV4-2; a possible D gene is TRBD2 (6 bases). CDR1 and CDR2 from the germline V gene are LGHNA and YNFKEQ. V lost 1 base and J lost 4, with 14 bases in between. This CDR3 has 16 amino acids. CDR3 nucleotides: TGTGCCAGCAGCCAAGGGGGTCGGGAGACGTACAATGAGCAGTTCTTC. Protein product: CASSQGGRETYNEQFF.

The chain's CDR3 is CASSLALGSGELFF. CDR3 coding DNA: TGCGCCAGCAGCTTGGCCCTAGGGAGTGGGGAGCTGTTTTTT. V usage is TRBV5-1 and J usage is TRBJ2-2, with a weak D call TRBD2 (5 bases). From germline, CDR1 is SGHRS and CDR2 YFSETQ. The V and J ends lost 0 bases and 8 bases respectively, with 11 bases between them. CDR3 size: 14 residues.

A few counts support this clone. The V and J genes are TRBV6-6 and TRBJ1-6, with D perhaps TRBD1 (5 bases). Germline CDR1 and CDR2: MNHNY and SVGAGI (reference sequence). CDR3 size: 15 residues. V was cut by 5 bases and J by 5 bases, with 13 bases left in between. The CDR3 here is CASSVLSGDNSPLHF. The CDR3 nucleotides are TGTGCCAGCAGTGTCCTCTCGGGGGATAATTCACCCCTCCACTTT.

This clone was observed a single time. This rearrangement joins TRBV7-9 to TRBJ2-7; weak D call: TRBD1 (6 bases). V lost 2 bases to trimming and J lost 9 bases, with 8 bases between them. The CDR3 loop spans 11 amino acids. The germline V gene has CDR1 SEHNR and CDR2 FQNEAQ (reference sequence). The CDR3 DNA reads as TGTGCCAGCAGCTTAACAGGGATGCAGTACTTC. Its translation is CASSLTGMQYF.

V is TRBV28 and J is TRBJ2-7, with D perhaps TRBD2 (6 bases). Germline CDR1 MDHEN, CDR2 SYDVKM. This CDR3 comprises 15 residues. V lost 10 bases, J lost 7 bases, and 26 bases lay in between. This CDR3 is CATTPARRRADEQYF. The DNA for the CDR3 is TGTGCCACCACTCCCGCCAGGCGGAGGGCGGATGAGCAGTACTTC.

The rearrangement uses TRBV5-1 and TRBJ2-7; tentatively, D is TRBD2 (5 bases). CDR1 and CDR2 (germline): SGHRS, YFSETQ. There are 12 residues in the CDR3. V was shortened by 7 bases and J by 3 bases, with 11 bases between the two germline ends. The CDR3, as DNA: TGCGCCAGCGGCATAGAGGGCTACGAGCAGTACTTC. Its translation: CASGIEGYEQYF.

The chain links TRBV9 to TRBJ2-2; a weak D match, TRBD2 (7 bases). The CDR3 sequence is 17 residues long. Germline CDR1 SGDLS, CDR2 YYNGEE. Trimming cost V 0 bases and J 5 bases, with 17 bases left between them. The CDR3 nucleotides are TGTGCCAGCAGCGTAGAGGGGGGGCTAGCCGCGACCGGGGAGCTGTTTTTT. Translation: CASSVEGGLAATGELFF.

The rearrangement uses TRBV5-1 and TRBJ2-1; D may be TRBD2 (6 bases). Trimming took off 6 bases at V and 9 bases at J, with 22 bases between the two ends. CDR1 and CDR2 (germline): SGHRS, YFSETQ. This CDR3 comprises 15 residues. The CDR3 DNA is TGCGCCAGCACGTATCCGGGCCTACCCGGGGGTGAGCAGTTCTTC. This sequence encodes CASTYPGLPGGEQFF.

The rearrangement uses TRBV6-5 and TRBJ2-2; 7 nucleotides agree with TRBD1. After removal of 6 bases from V and 5 bases from J, the junction contained 9 bases not matched to a gene. There are 15 residues in the CDR3. The germline CDR1 and CDR2 sequences are MNHEY and SVGAGI. The CDR3 sequence is CASRRGQGSTGELFF. The CDR3 DNA sequence: TGTGCCAGCAGGAGGGGGCAGGGGTCTACCGGGGAGCTGTTTTTT.

The V call is TRBV19, the J call TRBJ1-2; D might be TRBD1 (5 bases). The CDR3 covers 13 residues. Trimming removed 5 bases at V and 6 bases at J, with 13 bases between. Germline CDR1 reads LNHDA; CDR2 reads SQIVND (reference sequence). Here the CDR3 reads CASSGRAWDGYTF. The CDR3 nucleotides read TGTGCCAGTAGTGGCAGGGCCTGGGATGGCTACACCTTC.

This clone has only one observation. The chain recombines TRBV4-1 with TRBJ2-1; TRBD2 matches 9 bases. J lost 6 bases, V lost 1 base, and 4 bases had no gene match. The V gene's germline CDR1 is MGHRA and CDR2 YSYEKL. CDR3 length: 15 amino acids. CDR3: CASSQVGGGVNEQFF. Here the CDR3 DNA reads TGCGCCAGCAGCCAAGTCGGCGGGGGGGTCAATGAGCAGTTCTTC.

J is TRBJ1-5 and V is TRBV11-2; D is possibly TRBD1 (5 bases). CDR3 length: 16 amino acids. Germline loops: CDR1 SGHAT, CDR2 FQNNGV. V dropped 5 bases and J dropped 4 bases, with 18 bases sitting between them. The CDR3 loop is CASSPHGGGMNQPQHF. The CDR3 nucleotides read TGTGCCAGCAGCCCCCACGGCGGGGGGATGAATCAGCCCCAGCATTTT.

J is TRBJ2-2 and V is TRBV2; 8 nucleotides match TRBD2. V trimming: 7 bases; J trimming: 2 bases; junction bases outside the gene matches: 6. Germline CDR1 reads SNHLY; CDR2 reads FYNNEI. The CDR3 is 15 amino acids. The CDR3 DNA reads TGTGCCAGCACGGGAGGGCTAGGCAACACCGGGGAGCTGTTTTTT. It encodes CASTGGLGNTGELFF.

The chain uses TRBV6-5 and TRBJ1-1; D is ambiguous. Trimming stripped 5 bases from V and 4 bases from J, with 11 bases between. Germline CDR1 and CDR2: MNHEY and SVGAGI. The CDR3 runs 13 residues. DNA for the CDR3: TGTGCCAGCAGTAACCACTGGGCCACTGAAGCTTTCTTT. It specifies CASSNHWATEAFF.